Following are 29 T cell receptor beta chains from one sample sequenced in a study of response to subunit inactivated influenza vaccine. TCRdb reanalysed the RT-PCR reads using MiXCR and keeps one entry per CDR3 protein. The sample has about 650,000 distinct CDR3 sequences; around 14% are singletons. This specimen was PBMCs from blood, taken 11 to 12 days after vaccination. The receptors were sampled from a man aged 50 to 59 who received an inactivated influenza vaccine.

The CDR3 loop reads CASSTTSSITDTQYF. CDR3 nucleotide sequence: TGTGCCAGCAGTACGACTAGCTCAATCACAGATACGCAGTATTTT. J is TRBJ2-3 and V is TRBV12-3 or TRBV12-4; the match to TRBD2 covers 7 bases. The V segment lost 5 bases and the J segment 2 bases; nucleotides outside the gene matches: 7. The CDR3 is 15 residues long.

The rearrangement links TRBV10-3 to TRBJ2-5, with D perhaps TRBD1 (5 bases). Germline lookup yields CDR1 ENHRY and CDR2 SYGVKD. Trimming shortened V by 11 bases and J by 3 bases, and 16 bases separated the two germline ends. There are 13 residues in the CDR3. The chain's CDR3 is CAARSLTEETQYF. As DNA, the CDR3 is TGTGCCGCCCGTAGCTTGACAGAAGAGACCCAGTACTTC.

Ten or more counts support this clonotype. The V call is TRBV29-1, the J call TRBJ2-7; the D is unclear. The CDR3 runs to 13 residues. Germline CDR1 SQVTM, CDR2 ANQGSEA. The V end lost 3 bases, the J end lost 0 bases, and 9 bases lay between the germline ends. The CDR3 here is CSVDGPSSYEQYF. In DNA, the CDR3 is TGCAGCGTTGATGGGCCGAGCTCCTACGAGCAGTACTTC.

The rearrangement joins TRBV7-2 to TRBJ2-7, with D maybe TRBD1 (6 bases). Germline V lookup: CDR1 SGHTA, CDR2 FQGNSA. V was cut by 2 bases and J by 6 bases, with 20 bases left in between. This CDR3 region has 16 residues. The CDR3 DNA follows: TGTGCCAGCAGCTTACTCTTCCCGACAGGAATAGCCGAGCAGTACTTC. This sequence encodes CASSLLFPTGIAEQYF.

This chain links TRBV6-5 with TRBJ2-1, with TRBD1 matching over 10 bases. V was pared by 2 bases and J by 7 bases, with 5 bases of the junction left unmatched. Germline V gene data show CDR1 as MNHEY and CDR2 as SVGAGI. The CDR3 is 15 amino acids. Here the CDR3 reads CASSYVRDRGNEQFF. CDR3 DNA sequence: TGTGCCAGCAGTTACGTCCGGGACAGGGGTAATGAGCAGTTCTTC.

Ten or more counts support this clonotype. The chain links TRBV29-1 to TRBJ2-1, with 7 bases fitting TRBD2. There are 16 residues in the CDR3. Germline trimming cut 1 base from V and 3 bases from J; bases unmatched to any gene: 9. Per the germline V gene, CDR1 is SQVTM and CDR2 is ANQGSEA. CDR3 DNA: TGCAGCGTTGAAGGTCTGGCGGGAGATGTCTACAATGAGCAGTTCTTC. Its translation: CSVEGLAGDVYNEQFF.

This clonotype occurred a few times. The CDR3: CASSPPQPGKNTQYF. The DNA of the CDR3 is TGTGCCAGCTCACCCCCGCAACCAGGCAAAAATACGCAGTATTTT. The V call is TRBV18, the J call TRBJ2-3; unclear D gene. The ends were cut back, 3 bases at V and 7 bases at J, with 17 bases in the middle. The CDR3 spans 15 residues. Germline V lookup: CDR1 KGHSH, CDR2 LQKENI.

This clonotype was seen a few times. The chain employs TRBV11-2 and TRBJ1-2; 8 nucleotides align to TRBD1. Losses at the gene ends were 2 bases for V and 6 bases for J; bases not matched to a gene: 8. The CDR3 totals 15 residues. Germline CDR1 SGHAT, CDR2 FQNNGV. CDR3 DNA sequence: TGTGCCAGCAGCTTACCCGAGGGACAGGAAGATGGCTACACCTTC. Translation gives CASSLPEGQEDGYTF.

This clonotype was recorded once. This rearrangement joins TRBV14 to TRBJ2-1; TRBD2 matches 11 bases. This CDR3 has 14 amino acids. With 9 bases clipped from V and 9 bases from J, the junction kept 10 bases outside the gene matches. The V gene's germline CDR1 is SGHDN and CDR2 FVKESK. The CDR3 region is CASELAGGPGEQFF. The CDR3 region has the DNA TGTGCCAGTGAATTAGCGGGAGGGCCCGGTGAGCAGTTCTTC.

This clonotype was counted at least ten times. This rearrangement joins TRBV6-2 or TRBV6-3 to TRBJ1-5, with D perhaps matching TRBD1 (5 bases). Germline CDR1 and CDR2: MNHEY and SVGEGT. Trimming took 3 bases from V and 6 from J, leaving 30 bases between them. The length of the CDR3 is 20 residues. The CDR3 nucleotides read TGTGCCAGCAGTTATCGTTATGAATTTTGGGTCTCCGGGACTAGTCAGCCCCAGCATTTT. It specifies CASSYRYEFWVSGTSQPQHF.

This clonotype was seen repeatedly, ten times or more. This chain connects TRBV12-3 or TRBV12-4 to TRBJ2-1; 7 nucleotides line up with TRBD2. The length of the CDR3 is 13 residues. The J segment lost 9 bases and the V segment lost 5 bases, leaving 7 bases of the junction unmatched. Here the CDR3 reads CASSPRGGGEQFF. The CDR3, as DNA: TGTGCCAGCAGTCCGCGGGGCGGGGGTGAGCAGTTCTTC.

This clonotype was seen more than once but under ten times. This sequence joins TRBV2 and TRBJ2-2; no clear D. Trimming removed 3 bases from V and 5 bases from J, with 7 bases in between. Germline V gives CDR1 SNHLY, CDR2 FYNNEI. This CDR3 has 13 residues. CDR3 loop: CASSDGRTGELFF. CDR3 sequence (DNA): TGTGCCAGCAGTGACGGGCGGACCGGGGAGCTGTTTTTT.

CDR3 DNA sequence: TGTGCCAGCAGCTTAGGTATCGAGACCCAGTACTTC. This gives the protein CASSLGIETQYF. This chain uses TRBV7-2 with TRBJ2-5; D is ambiguous. Germline CDR1 SGHTA, CDR2 FQGNSA. This CDR3 has 12 residues. The V gene lost 1 base and the J gene lost 5 bases, with 5 bases spanning the gap.

The chain combines TRBV6-5 with TRBJ2-7, with 14 bases fitting TRBD2. V trimming: 1 base; J trimming: 6 bases; junction bases outside the gene matches: 5. In germline, CDR1 is MNHEY, CDR2 SVGAGI. The CDR3 has 16 amino acids. The CDR3 sequence is CASSYLPGLAGVEQYF. The CDR3 nucleotides read TGTGCCAGCAGTTACTTACCGGGACTAGCGGGAGTCGAGCAGTACTTC.

The rearrangement links TRBV11-1 to TRBJ2-2, with D perhaps given as TRBD1 or TRBD2 (6 bases each). This CDR3 is 14 amino acids long. Germline V CDR1 and CDR2: SGHAT, FQDESV (reference sequence). Trimming shortened V by 6 bases and J by 6 bases, and 14 bases separated the two germline ends. CDR3 in DNA: TGTGCCAGCAGTTTATACAGGGAGGCCGGGGAGCTGTTTTTT. Amino acids: CASSLYREAGELFF. Drawing the rest from reference TRBV11-1 and TRBJ2-2, the complete variable domain is EAEVAQSPRYKITEKSQAVAFWCDPISGHATLYWYRQILGQGPELLVQFQDESVVDDSQLPKDRFSAERLKGVDSTLKIQPAELGDSAMYLCASSLYREAGELFFGEGSRLTVL.

The table lists this clonotype with a few counts. The V and J genes are TRBV7-8 and TRBJ2-1, with D perhaps TRBD2 (5 bases). The V end lost 11 bases, the J end lost 4 bases, and 15 bases lay between the germline ends. Looked up from germline, CDR1 is SGHVS and CDR2 is FQNEAQ. The CDR3 extends over 13 amino acids. CDR3 nucleotides: TGTGCCGTCGGGCGGGTTACTTACAATGAGCAGTTCTTC. It is translated as CAVGRVTYNEQFF.

The gene calls are TRBV24-1 and TRBJ2-1; D is unresolved. Germline V lookup: CDR1 KGHDR, CDR2 SFDVKD. The CDR3 has 13 residues. The V end was cut by 5 bases, the J end by 4 bases, with 8 bases between. The CDR3 coding sequence is TGTGCCACCAGTGCCTTGGGTTACAATGAGCAGTTCTTC. This translates into CATSALGYNEQFF.

This chain connects TRBV20-1 to TRBJ1-2, with D uncertain. CDR3 length equals 13 residues. Germline loops: CDR1 DFQATT, CDR2 SNEGSKA (reference sequence). V gave up 4 bases and J gave up 0 bases, with 9 bases separating them. CDR3 in DNA: TGCAGTGCTATAGGGATTTCTAACTATGGCTACACCTTC. This gives the protein CSAIGISNYGYTF.

The chain has TRBV3-1 and TRBJ2-7; perhaps D is TRBD1 or TRBD2 (5 bases each). Germline V gives CDR1 LGHDT, CDR2 YNNKEL (reference sequence). The CDR3 covers 13 residues. With 1 base removed from V and 9 bases from J, the gap between germline ends came to 13 bases. CDR3 coding DNA: TGTGCCAGCAGCCAAGTCGTGGGGGTTGGGCAGTACTTC. Residues: CASSQVVGVGQYF.

This clonotype was seen a few times. The CDR3 ends on some other residue instead of the conserved phenylalanine or tryptophan, so this is likely a read error. V is TRBV18 and J is TRBJ2-1; tentatively, D is TRBD1 (6 bases). The V and J ends lost 4 bases and 5 bases respectively, with 9 bases between them. The germline gives CDR1 KGHSH, CDR2 LQKENI. CDR3 length: 13 amino acids. The CDR3 loop is CASSRKGDNEQFL. The CDR3 DNA reads TGTGCCAGCTCACGGAAGGGGGACAATGAGCAGTTCCTC.

This chain links TRBV2 with TRBJ2-7; D is tentatively TRBD1 or TRBD2 (5 bases each). Deletions cut 11 bases from V and 1 base from J, with 12 bases between. The CDR3 spans 12 residues. Germline V lookup: CDR1 SNHLY, CDR2 FYNNEI. Written as DNA, the CDR3 is TGTGCCGTGAGGGGCGGTTCCTACGAGCAGTACTTC. It is translated as CAVRGGSYEQYF.

The chain combines TRBV5-1 with TRBJ2-5; unclear D gene. The CDR3 has 12 residues. Trimming shortened V by 0 bases and J by 9 bases, and 9 bases separated the two germline ends. The germline CDR1 and CDR2 sequences are SGHRS and YFSETQ. This CDR3 is CASSLDQAAQYF. For the CDR3, the DNA is TGCGCCAGCAGCTTGGACCAGGCGGCCCAGTACTTC.

In its sample, this clonotype was seen a few times. V and J are TRBV27 and TRBJ2-3; possibly TRBD2 for D (6 bases). The V end was cut by 4 bases, the J end by 3 bases, with 11 bases between. The V gene's germline CDR1 is MNHEY and CDR2 SMNVEV (reference sequence). The CDR3 spans 14 residues. DNA of the CDR3: TGTGCCAGCAGTTGGGTCCTAGCGACAGATACGCAGTATTTT. Amino acid sequence: CASSWVLATDTQYF.

J is TRBJ2-7 and V is TRBV5-5; D is possibly TRBD2 (5 bases). Per the germline V gene, CDR1 is SGHKS and CDR2 is YYEKEE (reference sequence). This CDR3 region has 13 residues. V was cut by 7 bases and J by 0 bases, with 11 bases left in between. CDR3 sequence (DNA): TGTGCCAGCCACCGGACTGACTCCTACGAGCAGTACTTC. It codes for CASHRTDSYEQYF.

This clonotype was seen a handful of times. This chain connects TRBV9 to TRBJ2-5; TRBD1 might be the D (5 bases). This CDR3 has 17 residues. V lost 0 bases to trimming and J lost 1 base, with 16 bases between them. CDR1 is SGDLS, CDR2 YYNGEE, per germline. The CDR3 loop reads CASSVGLAGQGQETQYF. DNA of the CDR3: TGTGCCAGCAGCGTAGGGCTCGCTGGACAAGGCCAAGAGACCCAGTACTTC.

The sample holds a few counts of this clonotype. The chain uses TRBV5-6 and TRBJ1-1, with a weak D call TRBD1 (6 bases). From germline, CDR1 is SGHDT and CDR2 YYEEEE. Trimming removed 7 bases from V and 0 bases from J, with 13 bases in between. The CDR3 has 14 residues. CDR3 sequence (DNA): TGTGCCAGCCTTTACGGACAGCTGAACACTGAAGCTTTCTTT. Translation gives CASLYGQLNTEAFF.

The chain joins TRBV28 to TRBJ2-1; the D gene could be TRBD1 or TRBD2 (5 bases each). Germline CDR1 MDHEN, CDR2 SYDVKM. V was clipped by 6 bases and J by 2 bases, with 11 bases between them. This CDR3 has 14 amino acids. CDR3 loop: CASSTLGAYNEQFF. The DNA for the CDR3 is TGTGCCAGCAGCACCTTGGGGGCCTACAATGAGCAGTTCTTC.

The CDR3 loop is CSASVRGTSYEQYF. The CDR3 DNA follows: TGCAGTGCTAGTGTGCGGGGGACCTCCTACGAGCAGTACTTC. The genes are TRBV20-1 and TRBJ2-7, with 7 bases lining up with TRBD2. The length of the CDR3 is 14 residues. Germline trimming cut 3 bases from V and 0 bases from J; bases unmatched to any gene: 5. Per germline, CDR1 DFQATT and CDR2 SNEGSKA (reference sequence).

This clonotype was seen only a few times. The chain is built from TRBV20-1 and TRBJ1-5; D may be TRBD1 (6 bases). Germline CDR1 reads DFQATT; CDR2 reads SNEGSKA (reference sequence). CDR3 size: 16 residues. The V end lost 0 bases, the J end lost 1 base, and 13 bases lay between the germline ends. CDR3 protein: CSAREAGERSNQPQHF. The CDR3 nucleotides are TGCAGTGCTAGAGAGGCAGGGGAACGGAGCAATCAGCCCCAGCATTTT.